This T cell receptor (beta chain) was obtained from a study of blood T cells in healthy people across ages. Study results and limitations: Calculation of diversity from one million T cells yielded estimates considered to be underestimates. There was a strong correlation between TCR beta diversity and naive T cell percentage.

As regards this clonotype: Its target is unknown.

A second PCR of 7 to 11 cycles used a sample-barcoded 5' primer and a J-beta primer mix. A template-switch adaptor with 12 random nucleotides tagged each cDNA molecule. TCRdb analysed the 5' RACE reads with MiXCR anew, one entry per CDR3 protein. The repertoire holds under 2,000,000 distinct CDR3 sequences, with around half as singletons. There are 17 residues in the CDR3. The trim removed 6 bases at V and 8 bases at J, leaving 18 bases unmatched. Germline CDR1 is SEHNR and CDR2 is FQNEAQ (reference sequence). The rearrangement joins TRBV7-9 to TRBJ2-1, with 8 nucleotides matching TRBD1. The sample consisted of blood. The TCR sequence derives from a woman between 40 and 55 years old in good health. In DNA form, the CDR3 reads TGTGCCAGCAGACCAATTTCAGTCAGGGGGCGCGGGGATGAGCAGTTCTTC. Encoded protein: CASRPISVRGRGDEQFF.